These 21 T cell receptor beta chains originate from one sample sequenced in a study of CD8 T cells in Susac syndrome. RNA in amounts of about 0.45 to 1 ug was reverse transcribed with random hexamers. TCRdb re-analysed the immunoSEQ multiplex PCR reads in MiXCR, keeping a single row per CDR3 protein. Among some 130,000 distinct CDR3 sequences listed, roughly 80% were seen once. Sequences were obtained from CD8+ T cells from PBMCs. Every receptor here comes from a human donor with multiple sclerosis.

V usage is TRBV7-2 and J usage is TRBJ2-2, with unresolved D. This CDR3 is 14 amino acids long. Germline V CDR1 and CDR2: SGHTA, FQGNSA. Trimming stripped 6 bases from V and 3 bases from J, with 11 bases between. This chain's CDR3 is CASSLSSDTGELFF. The CDR3 nucleotides are TGTGCCAGCAGTCTTAGCTCGGACACCGGGGAGCTGTTTTTT.

This clonotype has only one observation. This rearrangement joins TRBV3-1 to TRBJ2-7; D not resolved. From germline, CDR1 is LGHDT and CDR2 YNNKEL (reference sequence). V lost 0 bases and J 2 bases, leaving 11 bases between the germline ends. This CDR3 contains 15 residues. CDR3 sequence (DNA): TGTGCCAGCAGCCAAGATGTAGGATTGACCTACGAGCAGTACTTC. Protein product: CASSQDVGLTYEQYF.

The genes are TRBV20-1 and TRBJ1-1; the D gene is possibly TRBD1 (6 bases). Germline CDR1 is DFQATT and CDR2 is SNEGSKA (reference sequence). CDR3 size: 15 residues. Trimming removed 0 bases from V and 7 bases from J, with 18 bases in between. Here the CDR3 reads CSARDQGFSRYEAFF. Written as DNA, the CDR3 is TGCAGTGCTAGAGATCAGGGGTTTTCGCGGTATGAAGCTTTCTTT.

This clonotype showed up just once. The rearrangement joins TRBV15 to TRBJ1-2; D is unclear. V was clipped by 8 bases and J by 4 bases, with 14 bases between them. The germline V gene encodes CDR1 LNHNV and CDR2 YYDKDF (reference sequence). The length of the CDR3 is 13 residues. The CDR3 bases are TGTGCCACCGAAGAAGGCGGAGGCTATGGCTACACCTTC. The encoded protein is CATEEGGGYGYTF. The variable domain in full, with the rest retrieved from reference TRBV15 and TRBJ1-2, is DAMVIQNPRYQVTQFGKPVTLSCSQTLNHNVMYWYQQKSSQAPKLLFHYYDKDFNNEADTPDNFQSRRPNTSFCFLDIRSPGLGDTAMYLCATEEGGGYGYTFGSGTRLTVV.

The chain carries TRBV6-2 or TRBV6-3 and TRBJ1-1; D is unresolved. The V gene lost 7 bases and the J gene lost 5 bases, with 17 bases spanning the gap. The CDR3 spans 14 residues. Germline CDR1 MNHEY, CDR2 SVGEGT. Written as DNA, the CDR3 is TGTGCCAGCATTCTTTACCCATTAAGGACTGAAGCTTTCTTT. It is translated as CASILYPLRTEAFF.

This clonotype occurred a few times. J is TRBJ2-7 and V is TRBV7-9; 7 nucleotides line up with TRBD1. V was pared by 5 bases and J by 3 bases, with 1 base of the junction left unmatched. The length of the CDR3 is 12 residues. Germline-derived CDR1 and CDR2 are SEHNR and FQNEAQ (reference sequence). The CDR3 bases are TGTGCCAGCAGCGGACAGGACTACGAGCAGTACTTC. Its protein is CASSGQDYEQYF.

The rearrangement links TRBV27 to TRBJ2-1; tentative D call: TRBD2 (5 bases). V lost 7 bases to trimming and J lost 2 bases, with 30 bases between them. CDR3 length: 20 residues. In germline, CDR1 is MNHEY, CDR2 SMNVEV (reference sequence). CDR3 DNA sequence: TGTGCCAGCACCACCCTGACCGGTTTAGGGAGTACGGGCGCCTACAATGAGCAGTTCTTC. This codes for CASTTLTGLGSTGAYNEQFF.

The V gene is TRBV7-9, the J gene TRBJ1-2; D is perhaps TRBD1 (5 bases). Germline lookup yields CDR1 SEHNR and CDR2 FQNEAQ (reference sequence). The CDR3 runs to 12 residues. Trimming took off 4 bases at V and 13 bases at J, with 16 bases between the two ends. The CDR3 nucleotides are TGTGCCAGCAGCTCGGACACCCCGAGGGCCACCTTC. Its translation: CASSSDTPRATF.

CDR3 protein: CSVSQGNTEAFF. The CDR3 region has the DNA TGCAGCGTATCACAGGGGAACACTGAAGCTTTCTTT. The chain joins TRBV29-1 to TRBJ1-1; a possible D gene is TRBD1 (6 bases). From germline, CDR1 is SQVTM and CDR2 ANQGSEA. This CDR3 contains 12 residues. Trimming cost V 6 bases and J 1 base, with 9 bases left between them.

V usage is TRBV4-2 and J usage is TRBJ1-5; D unclear. CDR3 length: 15 residues. V lost 1 base, J lost 1 base, and 8 bases lay in between. Germline lookup yields CDR1 LGHNA and CDR2 YNFKEQ. In nucleotides, the CDR3 is TGTGCCAGCAGCCAAGGGGTGCGCAGCAATCAGCCCCAGCATTTT. Its protein is CASSQGVRSNQPQHF.

This clonotype was counted a single time. V gene TRBV20-1 combines with J gene TRBJ1-1; a possible D gene is TRBD1 (5 bases). The germline V gene encodes CDR1 DFQATT and CDR2 SNEGSKA (reference sequence). There are 18 residues in the CDR3. Trimming left V 3 bases short and J 2 bases short, with 25 bases between. CDR3 sequence: CSASLRGRLLGVNTEAFF. DNA for the CDR3: TGCAGTGCTAGCCTCCGAGGTCGCCTTCTGGGGGTAAACACTGAAGCTTTCTTT.

A note on this clonotype: At one end, the junction sequence differs from germline, possibly due to a read error. The V and J genes are TRBV7-7 and TRBJ2-5; a weak D match, TRBD2 (6 bases). Germline CDR1 is SSHAT and CDR2 is FNYEAQ (reference sequence). The CDR3 spans 13 residues. The DNA of the CDR3 is TGTGCTAGCAGCCAGCCGGGGGAAGAGACCCAGTACTTC. Protein: CASSQPGEETQYF.

This clonotype came up a few times. The chain employs TRBV4-1 and TRBJ1-2; D ambiguous. The germline CDR1 and CDR2 sequences are MGHRA and YSYEKL. There are 13 residues in the CDR3. Trimming removed 1 base at V and 10 bases at J, with 13 bases between. CDR3 DNA: TGCGCCAGCAGCCAAGTTTTCCAGCGAGACTACACCTTC. It yields the protein CASSQVFQRDYTF.

The V and J genes are TRBV9 and TRBJ2-7; 12 bases are shared with TRBD2. CDR3 size: 15 residues. Per germline, CDR1 SGDLS and CDR2 YYNGEE. The V segment lost 4 bases and the J segment 0 bases; nucleotides outside the gene matches: 2. The CDR3 here is CASSPGLAGSYEQYF. The DNA of the CDR3 is TGTGCCAGCAGCCCGGGACTAGCGGGCTCCTACGAGCAGTACTTC.

The rearrangement joins TRBV7-9 to TRBJ2-5; a possible D gene is TRBD1 (6 bases). Deletions cut 4 bases from V and 7 bases from J, with 19 bases between. Germline lookup yields CDR1 SEHNR and CDR2 FQNEAQ (reference sequence). This CDR3 spans 15 amino acids. CDR3 coding DNA: TGTGCCAGCAGCTCCAAGGACAGAGCCGACTGGACCCAGTACTTC. Protein: CASSSKDRADWTQYF.

This chain uses TRBV14 with TRBJ2-7; the D gene is possibly TRBD1 (5 bases). Germline CDR1 reads SGHDN; CDR2 reads FVKESK. This CDR3 is built from 15 residues. Between the trimmed V and J ends, which lost 0 bases and 6 bases, there was a span of 15 bases. The CDR3 sequence is CASSQERPGKREQYF. DNA for the CDR3: TGTGCCAGCAGCCAAGAAAGGCCAGGGAAACGCGAGCAGTACTTC.

The gene calls are TRBV29-1 and TRBJ1-1, with 7 bases lining up with TRBD1. The V gene end was trimmed by 8 bases and the J gene end by 1 base; junction bases not matched to a gene: 4. Germline lookup yields CDR1 SQVTM and CDR2 ANQGSEA. The CDR3 runs to 12 residues. This CDR3 is CSTTGPNTEAFF. The CDR3 nucleotides read TGCAGCACGACAGGGCCGAACACTGAAGCTTTCTTT.

This clonotype was seen more than once but under ten times. V gene TRBV6-1 combines with J gene TRBJ2-3; D is unclear. The CDR3 has 12 residues. Trimming took 6 bases from V and 2 from J, leaving 6 bases between them. Germline V gene sequence: CDR1 MNHNS, CDR2 SASEGT. Here the CDR3 DNA reads TGTGCCAGCAGGGGTACCACAGATACGCAGTATTTT. As protein: CASRGTTDTQYF.

The V call is TRBV20-1, the J call TRBJ1-4; D is unresolved. This CDR3 region has 13 residues. V gave up 7 bases and J gave up 5 bases, with 14 bases separating them. Germline lookup yields CDR1 DFQATT and CDR2 SNEGSKA (reference sequence). CDR3 sequence (DNA): TGCAGTGGCGTCGGCGACGTCAATGAAAAACTGTTTTTT. Protein sequence: CSGVGDVNEKLFF.

The V gene is TRBV7-9, the J gene TRBJ1-5; D not resolved. From germline, CDR1 is SEHNR and CDR2 FQNEAQ (reference sequence). The CDR3 length is 12 residues. V gave up 5 bases and J gave up 5 bases, with 7 bases separating them. The CDR3, as DNA: TGTGCCAGCAGCCAGAACCATCAGCCCCAGCATTTT. Translating it yields CASSQNHQPQHF.

V and J are TRBV5-8 and TRBJ2-5; D might be TRBD1 (6 bases). V lost 2 bases, J lost 5 bases, and 13 bases lay in between. The CDR3 has 14 amino acids. Germline CDR1 SGHTS, CDR2 YDEGEE. CDR3 nucleotides: TGTGCCAGCAGCTTTCGTCAGGGGTGGGAGACCCAGTACTTC. Translation gives CASSFRQGWETQYF.